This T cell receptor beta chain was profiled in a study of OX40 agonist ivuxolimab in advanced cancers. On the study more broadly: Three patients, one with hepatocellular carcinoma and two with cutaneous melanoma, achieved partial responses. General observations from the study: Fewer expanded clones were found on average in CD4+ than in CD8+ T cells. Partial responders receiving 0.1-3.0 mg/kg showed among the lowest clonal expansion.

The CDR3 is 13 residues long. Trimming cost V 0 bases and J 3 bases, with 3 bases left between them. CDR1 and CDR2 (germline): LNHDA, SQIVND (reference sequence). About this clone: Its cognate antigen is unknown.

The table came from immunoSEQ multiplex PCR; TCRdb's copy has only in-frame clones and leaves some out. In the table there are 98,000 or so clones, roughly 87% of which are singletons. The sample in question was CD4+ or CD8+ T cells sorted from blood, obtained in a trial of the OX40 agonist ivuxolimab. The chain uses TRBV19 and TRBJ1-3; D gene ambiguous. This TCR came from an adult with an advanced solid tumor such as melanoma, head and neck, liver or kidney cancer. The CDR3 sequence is CASSIDGGNTIYF. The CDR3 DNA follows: TGTGCCAGTAGTATAGACGGTGGAAACACCATATATTTT.